This T cell receptor (beta chain) was sequenced in a study of shared clonotypes between healthy human individuals. Study-wide findings and caveats: Sampling included only blood; tissue repertoires likely differ.

The CDR3 has 13 amino acids. Germline CDR1 and CDR2: SGHTA and FQGNSA. The ends were cut back, 5 bases at V and 8 bases at J, with 13 bases in the middle. Those who donated, Caucasian adults without exception, all lived in Nashville, Tennessee. The unsorted samples took 90 million or so PBMCs to get genomic DNA. Produced via immunoSEQ multiplex PCR; TCRdb's table is partial and in-frame only. Of about 480,000 clones listed, roughly 79% are singletons. As concerns this clone: No antigen is known for it.

Sample: PBMCs. The TCR was taken from a woman aged 40 to 55 in good health. Some clones in this sample may be carry-over from other donors' samples. The V gene is TRBV7-2, the J gene TRBJ2-4, with D perhaps matching TRBD1 (5 bases). CDR3 region: CASSLRGVDIQYF. CDR3 in DNA: TGTGCCAGCAGCCTTAGGGGTGTGGACATTCAGTACTTC.